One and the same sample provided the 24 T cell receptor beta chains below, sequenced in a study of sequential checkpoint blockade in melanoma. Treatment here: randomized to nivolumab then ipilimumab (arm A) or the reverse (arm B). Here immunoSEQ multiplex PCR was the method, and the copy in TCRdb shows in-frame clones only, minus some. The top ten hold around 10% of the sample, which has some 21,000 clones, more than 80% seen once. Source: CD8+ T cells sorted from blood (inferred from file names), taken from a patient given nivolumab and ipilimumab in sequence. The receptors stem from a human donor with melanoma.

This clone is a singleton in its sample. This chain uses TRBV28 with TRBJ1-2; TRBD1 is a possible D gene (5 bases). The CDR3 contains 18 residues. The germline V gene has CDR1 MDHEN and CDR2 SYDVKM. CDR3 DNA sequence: TGTGCTTATGGTTCATGGCGGGGGGAAGCCTCGTCTGGCTATGGCTACACCTTC. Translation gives CAYGSWRGEASSGYGYTF.

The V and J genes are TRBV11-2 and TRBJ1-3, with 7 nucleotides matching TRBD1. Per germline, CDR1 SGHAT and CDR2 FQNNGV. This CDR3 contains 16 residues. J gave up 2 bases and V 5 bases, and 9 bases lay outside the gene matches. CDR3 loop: CASSHLTGSAGNTIYF. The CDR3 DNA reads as TGTGCCAGCAGCCATCTGACAGGGTCGGCTGGAAACACCATATATTTT.

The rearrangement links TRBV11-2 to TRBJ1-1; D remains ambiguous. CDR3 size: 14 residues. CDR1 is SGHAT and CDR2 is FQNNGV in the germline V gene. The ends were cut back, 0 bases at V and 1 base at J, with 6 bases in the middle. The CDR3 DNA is TGTGCCAGCAGCTTAGAGGCTCAGAACACTGAAGCTTTCTTT. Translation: CASSLEAQNTEAFF. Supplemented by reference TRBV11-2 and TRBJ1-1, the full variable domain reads EAGVAQSPRYKIIEKRQSVAFWCNPISGHATLYWYQQILGQGPKLLIQFQNNGVVDDSQLPKDRFSAERLKGVDSTLKIQPAKLEDSAVYLCASSLEAQNTEAFFGQGTRLTVV.

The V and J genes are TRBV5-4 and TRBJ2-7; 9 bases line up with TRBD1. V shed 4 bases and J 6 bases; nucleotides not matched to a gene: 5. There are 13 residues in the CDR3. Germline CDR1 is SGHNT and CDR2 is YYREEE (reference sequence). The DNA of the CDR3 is TGTGCCAGCAGCCCGGACAGGGGACCCGAGCAGTACTTC. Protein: CASSPDRGPEQYF. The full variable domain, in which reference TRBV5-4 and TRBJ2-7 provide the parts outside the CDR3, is ETGVTQSPTHLIKTRGQQVTLRCSSQSGHNTVSWYQQALGQGPQFIFQYYREEENGRGNFPPRFSGLQFPNYSSELNVNALELDDSALYLCASSPDRGPEQYFGPGTRLTVT.

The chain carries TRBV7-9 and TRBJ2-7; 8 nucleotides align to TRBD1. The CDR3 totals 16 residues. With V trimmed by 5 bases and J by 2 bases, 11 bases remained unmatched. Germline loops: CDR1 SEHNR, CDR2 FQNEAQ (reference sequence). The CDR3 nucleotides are TGTGCCAGCAGCCTTGGACTGGCAGGGGGCCCCTACGAGCAGTACTTC. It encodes CASSLGLAGGPYEQYF.

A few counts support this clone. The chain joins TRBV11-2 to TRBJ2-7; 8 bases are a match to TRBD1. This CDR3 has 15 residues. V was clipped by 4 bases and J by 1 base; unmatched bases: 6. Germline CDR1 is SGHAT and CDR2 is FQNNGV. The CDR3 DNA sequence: TGTGCCAGCAGCTCCCCCGGGGACAGGTCCTACGAGCAGTACTTC. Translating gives CASSSPGDRSYEQYF.

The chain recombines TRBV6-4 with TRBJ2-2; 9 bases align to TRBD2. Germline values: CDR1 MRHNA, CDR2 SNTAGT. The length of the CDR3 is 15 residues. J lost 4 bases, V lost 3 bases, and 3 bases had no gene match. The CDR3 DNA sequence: TGTGCCAGCAGTGAGCATAGCGGGGGCACCGGGGAGCTGTTTTTT. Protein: CASSEHSGGTGELFF.

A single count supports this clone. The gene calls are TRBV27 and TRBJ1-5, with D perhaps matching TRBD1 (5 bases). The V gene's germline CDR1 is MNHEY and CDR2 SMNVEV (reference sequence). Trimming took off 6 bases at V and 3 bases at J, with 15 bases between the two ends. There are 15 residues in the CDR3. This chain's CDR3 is CASSDPRDFNQPQHF. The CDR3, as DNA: TGTGCCAGCAGCGACCCCCGGGACTTCAATCAGCCCCAGCATTTT.

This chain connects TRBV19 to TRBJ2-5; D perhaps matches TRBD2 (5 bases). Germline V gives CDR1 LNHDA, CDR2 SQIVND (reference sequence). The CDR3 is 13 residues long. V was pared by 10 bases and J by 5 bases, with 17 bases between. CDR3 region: CAILPGCGETQYF. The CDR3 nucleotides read TGTGCCATTCTTCCGGGGTGCGGGGAGACCCAGTACTTC.

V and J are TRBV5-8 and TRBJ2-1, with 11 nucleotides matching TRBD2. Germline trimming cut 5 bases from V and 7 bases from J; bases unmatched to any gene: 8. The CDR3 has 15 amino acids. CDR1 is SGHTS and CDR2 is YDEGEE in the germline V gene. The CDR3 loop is CASSLHASGRNEQFF. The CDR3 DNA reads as TGTGCCAGCAGTCTGCACGCTAGCGGGAGGAATGAGCAGTTCTTC.

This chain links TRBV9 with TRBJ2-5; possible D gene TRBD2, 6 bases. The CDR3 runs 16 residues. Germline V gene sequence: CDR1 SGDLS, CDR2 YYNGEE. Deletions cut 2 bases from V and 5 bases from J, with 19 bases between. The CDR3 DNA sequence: TGTGCCAGCAGCGTGCTGTCGGGGAGGAAGGGGGAGACCCAGTACTTC. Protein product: CASSVLSGRKGETQYF.

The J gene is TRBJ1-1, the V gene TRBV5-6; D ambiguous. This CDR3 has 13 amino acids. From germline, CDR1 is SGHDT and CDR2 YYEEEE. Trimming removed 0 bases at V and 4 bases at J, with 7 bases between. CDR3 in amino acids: CASSLAGFTEAFF. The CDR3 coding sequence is TGTGCCAGCAGCTTGGCCGGGTTCACTGAAGCTTTCTTT. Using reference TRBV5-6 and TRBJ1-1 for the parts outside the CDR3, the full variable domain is DAGVTQSPTHLIKTRGQQVTLRCSPKSGHDTVSWYQQALGQGPQFIFQYYEEEERQRGNFPDRFSGHQFPNYSSELNVNALLLGDSALYLCASSLAGFTEAFFGQGTRLTVV.

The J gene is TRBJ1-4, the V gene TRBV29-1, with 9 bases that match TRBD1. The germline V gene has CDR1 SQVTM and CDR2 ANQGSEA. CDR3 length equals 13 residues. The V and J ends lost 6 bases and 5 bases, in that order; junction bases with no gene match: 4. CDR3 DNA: TGCAGCGTGTGGACAGGGGTAAATGAAAAACTGTTTTTT. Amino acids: CSVWTGVNEKLFF.

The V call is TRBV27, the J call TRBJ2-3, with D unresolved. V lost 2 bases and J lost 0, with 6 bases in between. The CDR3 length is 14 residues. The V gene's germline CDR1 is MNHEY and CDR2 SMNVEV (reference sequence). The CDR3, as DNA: TGTGCCAGCAGTTTAGGTGCGAGCACAGATACGCAGTATTTT. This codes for CASSLGASTDTQYF.

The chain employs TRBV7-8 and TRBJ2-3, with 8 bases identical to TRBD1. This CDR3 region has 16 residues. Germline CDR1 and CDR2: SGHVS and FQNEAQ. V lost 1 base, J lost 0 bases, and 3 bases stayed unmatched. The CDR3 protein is CASSLGGQGSTDTQYF. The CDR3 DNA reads TGTGCCAGCAGCTTAGGTGGACAGGGAAGCACAGATACGCAGTATTTT.

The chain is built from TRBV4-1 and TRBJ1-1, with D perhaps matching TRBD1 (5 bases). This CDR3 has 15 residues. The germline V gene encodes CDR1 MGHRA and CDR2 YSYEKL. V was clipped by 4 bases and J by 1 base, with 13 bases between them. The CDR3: CASSRNLGQNTEAFF. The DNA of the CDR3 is TGCGCCAGCAGCCGTAACCTAGGACAGAACACTGAAGCTTTCTTT.

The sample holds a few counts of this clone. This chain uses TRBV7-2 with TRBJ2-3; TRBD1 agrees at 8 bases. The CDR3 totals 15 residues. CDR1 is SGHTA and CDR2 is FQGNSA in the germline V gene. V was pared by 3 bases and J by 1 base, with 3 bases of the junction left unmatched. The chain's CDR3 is CASSLAGQGTDTQYF. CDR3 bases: TGTGCCAGCAGCTTGGCGGGACAGGGCACAGATACGCAGTATTTT.

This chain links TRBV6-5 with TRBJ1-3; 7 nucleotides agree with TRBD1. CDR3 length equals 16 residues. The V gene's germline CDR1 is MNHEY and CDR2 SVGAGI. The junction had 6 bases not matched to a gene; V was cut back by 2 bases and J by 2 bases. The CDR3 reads CASSYVEQGPGNTIYF. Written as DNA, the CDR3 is TGTGCCAGCAGTTACGTTGAACAGGGGCCTGGAAACACCATATATTTT.

As DNA, the CDR3 is TGTGCCAGTAGTTTTGGGACTACTACCTACGAGCAGTACTTC. It yields the protein CASSFGTTTYEQYF. The genes are TRBV19 and TRBJ2-7, with 7 bases fitting TRBD2. The CDR3 extends over 14 amino acids. V was pared by 5 bases and J by 2 bases, with 6 bases of the junction left unmatched. CDR1 and CDR2 (germline): LNHDA, SQIVND (reference sequence).

The CDR3 here is CASSVPGTGLYEQYF. In DNA form, the CDR3 reads TGTGCCAGCAGTGTCCCCGGGACAGGACTCTACGAGCAGTACTTC. The rearrangement uses TRBV27 and TRBJ2-7; TRBD1 agrees at 8 bases. Trimming cost V 5 bases and J 3 bases; bases outside gene matches: 9. The CDR3 has 15 residues. Germline V CDR1 and CDR2: MNHEY, SMNVEV (reference sequence).

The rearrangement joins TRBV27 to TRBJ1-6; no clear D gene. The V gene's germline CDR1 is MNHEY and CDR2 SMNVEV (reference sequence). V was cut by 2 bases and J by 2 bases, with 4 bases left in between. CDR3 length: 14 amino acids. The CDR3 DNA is TGTGCCAGCAGTTTACAGACCTATAATTCACCCCTCCACTTT. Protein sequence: CASSLQTYNSPLHF.

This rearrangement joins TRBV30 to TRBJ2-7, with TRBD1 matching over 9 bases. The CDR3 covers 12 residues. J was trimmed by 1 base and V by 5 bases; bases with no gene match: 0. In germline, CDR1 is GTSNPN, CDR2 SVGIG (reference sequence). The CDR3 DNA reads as TGTGCCTGGGACAGGGGGTCCTACGAGCAGTACTTC. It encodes CAWDRGSYEQYF.

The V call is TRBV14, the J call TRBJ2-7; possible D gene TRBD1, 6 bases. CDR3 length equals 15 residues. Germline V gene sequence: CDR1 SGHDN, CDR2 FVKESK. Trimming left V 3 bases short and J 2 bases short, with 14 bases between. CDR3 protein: CASSHLRQDTYEQYF. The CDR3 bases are TGTGCCAGCAGCCACCTGAGACAGGATACCTACGAGCAGTACTTC.

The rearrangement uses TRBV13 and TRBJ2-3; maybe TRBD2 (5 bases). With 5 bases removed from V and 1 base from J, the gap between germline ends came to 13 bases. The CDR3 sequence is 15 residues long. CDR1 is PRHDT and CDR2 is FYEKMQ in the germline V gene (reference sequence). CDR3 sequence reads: CASSPGGFRTDTQYF. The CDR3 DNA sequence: TGTGCCAGCAGCCCCGGCGGGTTTCGCACAGATACGCAGTATTTT.